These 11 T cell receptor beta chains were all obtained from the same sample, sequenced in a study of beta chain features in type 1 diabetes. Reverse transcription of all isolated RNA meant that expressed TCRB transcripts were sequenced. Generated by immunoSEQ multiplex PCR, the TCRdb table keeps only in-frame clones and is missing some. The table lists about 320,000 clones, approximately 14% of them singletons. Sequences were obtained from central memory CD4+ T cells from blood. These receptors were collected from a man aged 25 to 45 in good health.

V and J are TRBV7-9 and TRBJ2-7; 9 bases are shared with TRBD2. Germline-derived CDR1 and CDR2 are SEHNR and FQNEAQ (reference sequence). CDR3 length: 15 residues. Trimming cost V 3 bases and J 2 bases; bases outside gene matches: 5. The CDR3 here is CASSFGAGGTYEQYF. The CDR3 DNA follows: TGTGCCAGCAGCTTCGGCGCGGGGGGGACCTACGAGCAGTACTTC. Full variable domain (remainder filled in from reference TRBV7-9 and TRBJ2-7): DTGVSQNPRHKITKRGQNVTFRCDPISEHNRLYWYRQTLGQGPEFLTYFQNEAQLEKSRLLSDRFSAERPKGSFSTLEIQRTEQGDSAMYLCASSFGAGGTYEQYFGPGTRLTVT.

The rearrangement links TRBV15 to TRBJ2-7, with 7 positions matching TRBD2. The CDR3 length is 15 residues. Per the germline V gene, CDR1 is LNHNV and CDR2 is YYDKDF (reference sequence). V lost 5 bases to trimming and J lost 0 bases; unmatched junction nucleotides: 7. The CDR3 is CATSRGLPSSYEQYV. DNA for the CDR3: TGTGCCACCAGCCGGGGACTACCGAGCTCCTACGAGCAGTACGTC.

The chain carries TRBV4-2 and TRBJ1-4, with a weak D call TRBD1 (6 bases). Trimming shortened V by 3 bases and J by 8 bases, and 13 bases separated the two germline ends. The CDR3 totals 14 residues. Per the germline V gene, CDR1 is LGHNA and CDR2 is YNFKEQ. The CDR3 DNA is TGTGCCAGCAGCCACGGATCTAGGGGGGAAAAACTGTTTTTT. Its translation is CASSHGSRGEKLFF.

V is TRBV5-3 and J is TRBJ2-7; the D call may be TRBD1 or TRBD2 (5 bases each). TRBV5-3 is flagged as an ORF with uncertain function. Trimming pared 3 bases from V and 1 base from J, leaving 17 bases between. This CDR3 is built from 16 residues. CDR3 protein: CARSWIYGDGSYEQYV. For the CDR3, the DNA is TGTGCCAGAAGCTGGATCTACGGGGACGGTTCCTACGAGCAGTACGTC.

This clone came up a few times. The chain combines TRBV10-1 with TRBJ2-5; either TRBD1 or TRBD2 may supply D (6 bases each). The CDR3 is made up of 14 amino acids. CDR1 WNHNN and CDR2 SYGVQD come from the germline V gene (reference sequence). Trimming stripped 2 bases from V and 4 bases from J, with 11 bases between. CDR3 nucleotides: TGCGCCAGCAGTGAGCGGGGGCAGGTAGAGACCCAGTACTTC. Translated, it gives CASSERGQVETQYF.

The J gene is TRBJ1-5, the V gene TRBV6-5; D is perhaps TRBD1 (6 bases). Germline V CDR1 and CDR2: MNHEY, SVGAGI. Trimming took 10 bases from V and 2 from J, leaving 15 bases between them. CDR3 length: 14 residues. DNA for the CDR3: TGTGCCACGGCTGGGGGGCAGGGCAATCAGCCCCAGCATTTT. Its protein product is CATAGGQGNQPQHF.

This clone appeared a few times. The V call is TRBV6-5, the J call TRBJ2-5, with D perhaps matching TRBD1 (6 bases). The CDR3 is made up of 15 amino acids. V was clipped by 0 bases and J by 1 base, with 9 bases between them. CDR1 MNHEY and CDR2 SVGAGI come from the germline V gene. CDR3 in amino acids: CASSYSRRGQETQYF. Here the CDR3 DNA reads TGTGCCAGCAGTTACTCGCGCAGGGGCCAAGAGACCCAGTACTTC.

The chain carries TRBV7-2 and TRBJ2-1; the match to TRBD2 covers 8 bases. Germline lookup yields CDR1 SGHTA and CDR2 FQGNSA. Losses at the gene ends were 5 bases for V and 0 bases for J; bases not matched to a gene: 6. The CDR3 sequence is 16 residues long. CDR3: CASSPAGTSSYNEQFF. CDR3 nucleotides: TGTGCCAGCAGCCCAGCCGGGACTAGCTCCTACAATGAGCAGTTCTTC.

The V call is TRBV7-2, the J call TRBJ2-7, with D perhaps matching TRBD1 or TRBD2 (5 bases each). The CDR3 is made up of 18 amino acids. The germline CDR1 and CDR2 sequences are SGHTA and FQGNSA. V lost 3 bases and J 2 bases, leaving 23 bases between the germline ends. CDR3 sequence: CASSFFIRGRIDPYEQYF. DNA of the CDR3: TGTGCCAGCAGCTTTTTTATCCGGGGCAGAATAGACCCCTACGAGCAGTACTTC. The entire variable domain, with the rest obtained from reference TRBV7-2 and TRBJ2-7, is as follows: GAGVSQSPSNKVTEKGKDVELRCDPISGHTALYWYRQSLGQGLEFLIYFQGNSAPDKSGLPSDRFSAERTGGSVSTLTIQRTQQEDSAVYLCASSFFIRGRIDPYEQYFGPGTRLTVT.

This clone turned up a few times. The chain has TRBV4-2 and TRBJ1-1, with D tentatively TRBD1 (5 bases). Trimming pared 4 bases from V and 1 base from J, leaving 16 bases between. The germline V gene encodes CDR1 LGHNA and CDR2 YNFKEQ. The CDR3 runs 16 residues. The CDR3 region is CASSRLGEKANTEAFF. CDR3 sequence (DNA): TGTGCCAGCAGCCGTCTGGGGGAGAAGGCGAACACTGAAGCTTTCTTT.

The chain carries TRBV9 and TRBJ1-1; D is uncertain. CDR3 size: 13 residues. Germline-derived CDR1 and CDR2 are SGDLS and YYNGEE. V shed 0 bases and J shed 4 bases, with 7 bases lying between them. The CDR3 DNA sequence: TGTGCCAGCAGCGTAGGTGCCGGCACTGAAGCTTTCTTT. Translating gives CASSVGAGTEAFF.